The 18 T cell receptor beta chains in this list originate from one sample, sequenced in a study of T cells in Graves' hyperthyroidism and ophthalmopathy. TCR beta CDR3 region amplification was performed from RNA transcripts. First-round RT-PCR of the TCR CDR3 relied on the HTBI primer set. Each CDR3 protein gets one entry after TCRdb re-called the multiplex PCR reads with MiXCR. The data hold about 640,000 distinct CDR3 sequences, with approximately 14% observed a single time. Material for sequencing was blood. The receptors were sampled from a woman between 45 and 65 years old with Graves' ophthalmopathy.

This clonotype has a count of ten or more. The chain employs TRBV5-6 and TRBJ2-7; 8 nucleotides match TRBD2. This CDR3 spans 14 amino acids. V lost 4 bases and J lost 4; bases outside the gene matches: 7. Looked up from germline, CDR1 is SGHDT and CDR2 is YYEEEE. CDR3 amino acids: CASSHGRVLYEQYF. CDR3 DNA sequence: TGTGCCAGCAGCCACGGGAGGGTCCTATACGAGCAGTACTTC.

The sample holds many counts of this clonotype. In DNA, the CDR3 is TGTGCCACCAGCACGGGAGACCAAGAGACCCAGTACTTC. Its protein product is CATSTGDQETQYF. The chain carries TRBV15 and TRBJ2-5; possible D gene TRBD2, 6 bases. Germline V gene lookup returns CDR1 LNHNV and CDR2 YYDKDF (reference sequence). Trimming cost V 4 bases and J 0 bases, with 6 bases left between them. The CDR3 runs 13 residues.

This clonotype was seen more than once but under ten times. The genes are TRBV12-3 or TRBV12-4 and TRBJ2-4, with D perhaps matching TRBD2 (6 bases). The CDR3 totals 14 residues. V lost 5 bases, J lost 9 bases, and 17 bases lay in between. The CDR3 nucleotides read TGTGCCAGCAGTCGACGGGACTTAGTAGCCATTCAGTACTTC. Its protein product is CASSRRDLVAIQYF.

This clonotype has only a few counts. This chain uses TRBV5-5 with TRBJ1-2; D gene unclear. This CDR3 contains 15 residues. CDR1 and CDR2 from the germline V gene are SGHKS and YYEKEE (reference sequence). Trimming took off 0 bases at V and 5 bases at J, with 14 bases between the two ends. The CDR3 here is CASSLDGGSNYGYTF. The CDR3 coding sequence is TGTGCCAGCAGCTTGGACGGCGGCAGCAATTATGGCTACACCTTC.

The chain employs TRBV6-4 and TRBJ1-6; possible D gene TRBD1, 5 bases. This CDR3 has 14 amino acids. The V end was cut by 3 bases, the J end by 8 bases, with 11 bases between. The germline CDR1 and CDR2 sequences are MRHNA and SNTAGT. CDR3: CASSEKGPYSPLHF. The CDR3 DNA sequence: TGTGCCAGCAGTGAGAAGGGGCCATATTCACCCCTCCACTTT.

The V call is TRBV20-1, the J call TRBJ2-1; 14 positions agree with TRBD2. V shed 0 bases and J 2 bases; nucleotides not matched to a gene: 9. The CDR3 runs 19 residues. Germline CDR1 DFQATT, CDR2 SNEGSKA (reference sequence). The DNA of the CDR3 is TGCAGTGCTAGAGATTTGACTAGCGGGAGGGCCATTCCCTACAATGAGCAGTTCTTC. Translation gives CSARDLTSGRAIPYNEQFF.

This clonotype occurred many times. V is TRBV7-9 and J is TRBJ2-6; 7 bases map to TRBD1. The germline CDR1 and CDR2 sequences are SEHNR and FQNEAQ (reference sequence). The CDR3 loop spans 17 amino acids. The V segment lost 8 bases and the J segment 0 bases; nucleotides outside the gene matches: 10. The CDR3 protein is CASEPGTASSGANVLTF. CDR3 DNA sequence: TGTGCCAGCGAACCCGGGACAGCATCCTCTGGGGCCAACGTCCTGACTTTC.

The chain is built from TRBV10-2 and TRBJ1-1; a weak D match, TRBD1 (6 bases). V gave up 6 bases and J gave up 4 bases, with 21 bases separating them. CDR3 size: 16 residues. The germline CDR1 and CDR2 sequences are WSHSY and SAAADI. CDR3 nucleotides: TGCGCCAGCAGGATTGGGGGGGCAGGTTTAGGCACTGAAGCTTTCTTT. Translating it yields CASRIGGAGLGTEAFF.

This clonotype appeared a few times. This chain joins TRBV29-1 and TRBJ2-3, with a weak D call TRBD2 (6 bases). This CDR3 has 13 residues. CDR1 and CDR2 (germline): SQVTM, ANQGSEA. V lost 4 bases and J lost 3, with 11 bases in between. CDR3 sequence: CSVVEGWTDTQYF. DNA of the CDR3: TGCAGCGTTGTGGAGGGGTGGACAGATACGCAGTATTTT.

This clonotype was counted many times. The rearrangement links TRBV27 to TRBJ1-2; D ambiguous. The germline V and J ends were trimmed by 4 bases and 5 bases, with 23 bases remaining between them. Germline assignment: CDR1 MNHEY and CDR2 SMNVEV (reference sequence). The CDR3 extends over 17 amino acids. The CDR3 loop is CASSSSSGPQVHYGYTF. CDR3 DNA: TGTGCCAGCAGTTCATCCTCTGGACCGCAGGTGCATTATGGCTACACCTTC.

This clonotype came up many times. The chain links TRBV7-2 to TRBJ2-6; D ambiguous. CDR1 and CDR2 (germline): SGHTA, FQGNSA. The CDR3 length is 17 residues. With 0 bases removed from V and 2 bases from J, the gap between germline ends came to 11 bases. Here the CDR3 reads CASSLAGFIAGANVLTF. The CDR3 coding sequence is TGTGCCAGCAGCTTAGCAGGTTTTATTGCTGGGGCCAACGTCCTGACTTTC.

The chain couples TRBV24-1 to TRBJ2-1, with a tentative D call TRBD1 (5 bases). Trimming removed 4 bases at V and 5 bases at J, with 11 bases between. Germline V CDR1 and CDR2: KGHDR, SFDVKD. The CDR3 consists of 14 residues. CDR3 nucleotide sequence: TGTGCCACCAGTGAGGGGCTCCCTCACAATGAGCAGTTCTTC. Its translation: CATSEGLPHNEQFF.

In this sample, this clonotype turned up many times. This sequence joins TRBV20-1 and TRBJ1-1; D is uncertain. V lost 4 bases and J lost 4, with 10 bases in between. CDR3 length: 12 residues. Germline V gene sequence: CDR1 DFQATT, CDR2 SNEGSKA (reference sequence). The CDR3 reads CSATSGSTEAFF. CDR3 nucleotides: TGCAGTGCTACCTCGGGGAGCACTGAAGCTTTCTTT.

This clonotype occurred many times. This chain links TRBV29-1 with TRBJ1-1; a weak D match, TRBD1 (6 bases). The CDR3 covers 16 residues. The ends were cut back, 3 bases at V and 6 bases at J, with 23 bases in the middle. CDR1 and CDR2 from the germline V gene are SQVTM and ANQGSEA. The CDR3 DNA reads TGCAGCGTTGATTCCCCGGAGGGGGGGCGTTTGTCTGAAGCTTTCTTT. Protein: CSVDSPEGGRLSEAFF.

V gene TRBV4-1 combines with J gene TRBJ2-7; D is ambiguous. This CDR3 spans 13 amino acids. Trimming stripped 3 bases from V and 4 bases from J, with 10 bases between. Germline CDR1 is MGHRA and CDR2 is YSYEKL. The CDR3 sequence: CASSHLVPYEQYF. The CDR3 nucleotides are TGCGCCAGCAGCCATTTGGTCCCATACGAGCAGTACTTC.

J is TRBJ1-2 and V is TRBV12-3 or TRBV12-4; D possibly corresponds to TRBD1 (6 bases). The CDR3 covers 14 residues. With 4 bases removed from V and 1 base from J, the gap between germline ends came to 10 bases. The CDR3 DNA sequence: TGTGCCAGCAGTTGGGGACACTTTAACTATGGCTACACCTTC. Its protein is CASSWGHFNYGYTF.

This clonotype has just a few counts. V gene TRBV18 combines with J gene TRBJ2-1, with TRBD2 identical over 8 bases. The CDR3 is made up of 15 amino acids. The J segment lost 7 bases and the V segment lost 3 bases, leaving 8 bases of the junction unmatched. Per the germline V gene, CDR1 is KGHSH and CDR2 is LQKENI. The CDR3 sequence is CASSPLPRGGNEQFF. The CDR3 coding sequence is TGTGCCAGCTCACCGTTACCTCGGGGGGGGAATGAGCAGTTCTTC.

J is TRBJ2-4 and V is TRBV5-1; no definite D call. The CDR3 totals 14 residues. Germline-derived CDR1 and CDR2 are SGHRS and YFSETQ. The V gene lost 2 bases and the J gene lost 4 bases, with 10 bases spanning the gap. The CDR3 coding sequence is TGCGCCAGCAGCTTCGACACCGAAAAAAACATTCAGTACTTC. Protein product: CASSFDTEKNIQYF.